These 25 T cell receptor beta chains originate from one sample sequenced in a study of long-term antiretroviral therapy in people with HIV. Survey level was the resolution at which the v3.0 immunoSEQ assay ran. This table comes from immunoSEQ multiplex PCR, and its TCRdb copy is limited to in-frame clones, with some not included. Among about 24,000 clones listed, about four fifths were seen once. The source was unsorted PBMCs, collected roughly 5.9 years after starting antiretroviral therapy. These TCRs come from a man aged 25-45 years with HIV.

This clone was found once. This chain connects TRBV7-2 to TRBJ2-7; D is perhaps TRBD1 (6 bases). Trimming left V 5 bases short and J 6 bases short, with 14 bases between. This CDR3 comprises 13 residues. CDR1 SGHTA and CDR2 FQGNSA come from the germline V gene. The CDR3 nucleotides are TGTGCCAGCAGCCTTCTACAGGGAAGCGAGCAGTACTTC. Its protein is CASSLLQGSEQYF.

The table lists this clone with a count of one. CDR3 sequence (DNA): TGTGCCAGCAGCCTTCACGCTCAAGAGACCCAGTACTTC. Encoded protein: CASSLHAQETQYF. V gene TRBV14 combines with J gene TRBJ2-5, with D unresolved. The CDR3 has 13 amino acids. Trimming left V 4 bases short and J 2 bases short, with 8 bases between. Germline CDR1 reads SGHDN; CDR2 reads FVKESK.

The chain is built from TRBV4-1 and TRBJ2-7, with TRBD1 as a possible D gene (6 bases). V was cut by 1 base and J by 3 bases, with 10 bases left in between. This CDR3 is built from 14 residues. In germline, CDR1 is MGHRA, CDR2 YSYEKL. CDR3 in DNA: TGCGCCAGCAGCCAAGGCGGACAGAGCTACGAGCAGTACTTC. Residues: CASSQGGQSYEQYF.

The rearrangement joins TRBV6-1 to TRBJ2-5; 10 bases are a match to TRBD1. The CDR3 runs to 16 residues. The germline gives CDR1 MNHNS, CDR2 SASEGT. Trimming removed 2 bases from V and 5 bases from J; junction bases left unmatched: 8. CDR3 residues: CASSEMRDRGIETQYF. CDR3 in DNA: TGTGCCAGCAGTGAAATGAGGGACAGGGGTATTGAGACCCAGTACTTC.

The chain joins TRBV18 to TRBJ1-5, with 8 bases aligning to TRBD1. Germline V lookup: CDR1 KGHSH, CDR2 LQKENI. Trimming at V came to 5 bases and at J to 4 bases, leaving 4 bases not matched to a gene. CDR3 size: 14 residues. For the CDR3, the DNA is TGTGCCAGCTCAACGGGACAGGTAAATCAGCCCCAGCATTTT. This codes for CASSTGQVNQPQHF.

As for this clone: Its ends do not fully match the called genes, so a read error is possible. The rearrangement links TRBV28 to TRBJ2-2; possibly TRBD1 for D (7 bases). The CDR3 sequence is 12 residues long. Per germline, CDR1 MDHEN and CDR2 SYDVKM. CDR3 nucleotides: TGTGCCGGCAGGGGGGAAACCGGGGAGCTGTTTTTT. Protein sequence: CAGRGETGELFF.

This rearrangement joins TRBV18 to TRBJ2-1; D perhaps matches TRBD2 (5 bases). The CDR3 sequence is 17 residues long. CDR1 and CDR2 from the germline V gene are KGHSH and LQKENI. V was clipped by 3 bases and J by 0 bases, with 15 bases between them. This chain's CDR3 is CASSPRPTSPSYNEQFF. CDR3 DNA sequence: TGTGCCAGCTCACCCCGTCCTACTAGTCCCTCCTACAATGAGCAGTTCTTC.

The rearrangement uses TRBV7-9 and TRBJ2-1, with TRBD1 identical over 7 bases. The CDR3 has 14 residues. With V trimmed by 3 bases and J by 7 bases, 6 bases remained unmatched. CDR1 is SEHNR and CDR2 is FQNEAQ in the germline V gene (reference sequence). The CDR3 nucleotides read TGTGCCAGCAGCTTCGGGCAGGGGGTGAATGAGCAGTTCTTC. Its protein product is CASSFGQGVNEQFF.

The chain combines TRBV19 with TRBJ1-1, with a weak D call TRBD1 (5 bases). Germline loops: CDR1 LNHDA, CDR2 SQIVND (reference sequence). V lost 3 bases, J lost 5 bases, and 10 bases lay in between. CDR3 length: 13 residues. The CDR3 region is CASSIHKGTEAFF. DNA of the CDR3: TGTGCCAGTAGTATTCACAAGGGGACTGAAGCTTTCTTT. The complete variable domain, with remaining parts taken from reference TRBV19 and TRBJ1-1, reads DGGITQSPKYLFRKEGQNVTLSCEQNLNHDAMYWYRQDPGQGLRLIYYSQIVNDFQKGDIAEGYSVSREKKESFPLTVTSAQKNPTAFYLCASSIHKGTEAFFGQGTRLTVV.

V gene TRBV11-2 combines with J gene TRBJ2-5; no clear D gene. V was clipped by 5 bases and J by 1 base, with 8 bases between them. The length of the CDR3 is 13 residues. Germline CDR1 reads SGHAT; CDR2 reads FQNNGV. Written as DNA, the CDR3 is TGTGCCAGCAGCCCGATACTCCAAGAGACCCAGTACTTC. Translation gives CASSPILQETQYF. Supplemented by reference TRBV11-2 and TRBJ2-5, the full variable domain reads EAGVAQSPRYKIIEKRQSVAFWCNPISGHATLYWYQQILGQGPKLLIQFQNNGVVDDSQLPKDRFSAERLKGVDSTLKIQPAKLEDSAVYLCASSPILQETQYFGPGTRLLVL.

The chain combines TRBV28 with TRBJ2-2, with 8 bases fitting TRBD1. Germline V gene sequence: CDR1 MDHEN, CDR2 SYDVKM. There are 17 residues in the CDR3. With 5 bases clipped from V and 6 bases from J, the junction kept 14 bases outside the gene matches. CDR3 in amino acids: CASSPIQGQGRAGELFF. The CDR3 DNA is TGTGCCAGCAGTCCTATACAAGGACAGGGTCGGGCCGGGGAGCTGTTTTTT.

CDR3 loop: CASSQDRFGSSYEQYF. The DNA of the CDR3 is TGCGCCAGCAGCCAAGATCGATTTGGGAGCTCCTACGAGCAGTACTTC. The rearrangement uses TRBV4-1 and TRBJ2-7; tentatively, D is TRBD2 (5 bases). V dropped 0 bases and J dropped 0 bases, with 12 bases sitting between them. CDR1 is MGHRA, CDR2 YSYEKL, per germline. CDR3 length: 16 amino acids.

This CDR3 is CASSLTPGPYEQYF. As DNA, the CDR3 is TGTGCCAGCAGCTTAACGCCCGGTCCCTACGAGCAGTACTTC. The gene calls are TRBV7-2 and TRBJ2-7; unclear D gene. Germline assignment: CDR1 SGHTA and CDR2 FQGNSA. This CDR3 comprises 14 residues. The V gene lost 2 bases and the J gene lost 2 bases, with 10 bases spanning the gap.

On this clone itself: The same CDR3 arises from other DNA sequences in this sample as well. The CDR3 DNA sequence: TGTGCCAGCAGTCTGACTAGCGGGGGCTACAATGAGCAGTTCTTC. As protein: CASSLTSGGYNEQFF. The V and J genes are TRBV2 and TRBJ2-1; TRBD2 matches 12 bases. In germline, CDR1 is SNHLY, CDR2 FYNNEI. V lost 5 bases, J lost 3 bases, and 2 bases stayed unmatched. The CDR3 runs to 15 residues.

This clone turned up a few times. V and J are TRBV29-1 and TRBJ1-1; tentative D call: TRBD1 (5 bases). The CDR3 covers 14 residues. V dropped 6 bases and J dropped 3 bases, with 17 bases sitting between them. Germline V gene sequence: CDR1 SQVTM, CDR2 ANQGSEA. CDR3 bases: TGCAGCGTCCTAGGCAGGGCTTATCACACTGAAGCTTTCTTT. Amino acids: CSVLGRAYHTEAFF.

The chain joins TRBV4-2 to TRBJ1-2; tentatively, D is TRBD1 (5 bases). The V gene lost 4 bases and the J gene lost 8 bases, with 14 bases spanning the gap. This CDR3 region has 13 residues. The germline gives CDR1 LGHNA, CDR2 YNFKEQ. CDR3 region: CASSRRGDLGYTF. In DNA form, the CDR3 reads TGTGCCAGCAGCCGGAGGGGTGACCTAGGCTACACCTTC.

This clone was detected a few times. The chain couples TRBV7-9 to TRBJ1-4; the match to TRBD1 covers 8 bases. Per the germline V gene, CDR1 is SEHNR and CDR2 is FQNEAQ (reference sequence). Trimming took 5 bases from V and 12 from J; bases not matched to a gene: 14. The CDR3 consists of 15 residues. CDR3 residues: CASSVPDRGGGELFF. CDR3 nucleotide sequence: TGTGCCAGCAGCGTACCTGACAGGGGAGGAGGGGAACTGTTTTTT.

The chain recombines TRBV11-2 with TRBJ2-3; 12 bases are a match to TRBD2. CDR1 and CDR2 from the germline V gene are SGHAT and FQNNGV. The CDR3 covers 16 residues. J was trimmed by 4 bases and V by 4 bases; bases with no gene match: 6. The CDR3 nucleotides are TGTGCCAGCAGCTCTCGACTAGCGGGAGTGGCAGATACGCAGTATTTT. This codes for CASSSRLAGVADTQYF. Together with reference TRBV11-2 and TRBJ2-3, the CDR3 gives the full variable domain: EAGVAQSPRYKIIEKRQSVAFWCNPISGHATLYWYQQILGQGPKLLIQFQNNGVVDDSQLPKDRFSAERLKGVDSTLKIQPAKLEDSAVYLCASSSRLAGVADTQYFGPGTRLTVL.

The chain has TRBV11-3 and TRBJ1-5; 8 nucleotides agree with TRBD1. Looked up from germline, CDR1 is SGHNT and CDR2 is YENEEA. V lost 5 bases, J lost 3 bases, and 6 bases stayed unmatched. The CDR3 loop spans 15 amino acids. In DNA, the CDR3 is TGTGCCAGCAGCCCACCGGGACAGGTCAATCAGCCCCAGCATTTT. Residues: CASSPPGQVNQPQHF.

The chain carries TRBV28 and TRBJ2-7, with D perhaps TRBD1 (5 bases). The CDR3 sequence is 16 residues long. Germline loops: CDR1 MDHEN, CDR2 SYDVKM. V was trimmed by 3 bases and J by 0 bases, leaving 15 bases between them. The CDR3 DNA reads TGTGCCAGCAGTTTTCAGATTCACAGGTACTCCTACGAGCAGTACTTC. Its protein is CASSFQIHRYSYEQYF.

The CDR3 loop reads CASSLVDTGELFF. The CDR3 region has the DNA TGTGCCAGCAGCTTGGTCGACACCGGGGAGCTGTTTTTT. The chain is built from TRBV5-5 and TRBJ2-2; D remains ambiguous. Germline lookup yields CDR1 SGHKS and CDR2 YYEKEE (reference sequence). The CDR3 runs 13 residues. V was cut by 0 bases and J by 3 bases, with 3 bases left in between.

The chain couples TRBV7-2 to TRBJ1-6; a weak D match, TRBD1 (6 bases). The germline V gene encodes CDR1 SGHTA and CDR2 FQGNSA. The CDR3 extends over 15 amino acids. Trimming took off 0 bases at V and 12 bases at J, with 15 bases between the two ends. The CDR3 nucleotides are TGTGCCAGCAGCTTAGCCGGGACATGGAGCGGACCCCTCCACTTT. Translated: CASSLAGTWSGPLHF.

The CDR3 spells CATSRLTGGDEKLFF. For the CDR3, the DNA is TGTGCCACCAGCAGATTGACAGGGGGCGATGAAAAACTGTTTTTT. The chain has TRBV15 and TRBJ1-4; 10 bases are a match to TRBD1. The CDR3 runs 15 residues. Looked up from germline, CDR1 is LNHNV and CDR2 is YYDKDF (reference sequence). After removal of 2 bases from V and 6 bases from J, the junction contained 3 bases not matched to a gene.

The DNA for the CDR3 is TGTGCCAGCAGCCAAGATGAAGGGCAGGGGAACTATGGCTACACCTTC. This sequence encodes CASSQDEGQGNYGYTF. The chain joins TRBV4-2 to TRBJ1-2, with D possibly being TRBD1 (6 bases). V was trimmed by 0 bases and J by 2 bases, leaving 13 bases between them. The CDR3 has 16 residues. Germline assignment: CDR1 LGHNA and CDR2 YNFKEQ.

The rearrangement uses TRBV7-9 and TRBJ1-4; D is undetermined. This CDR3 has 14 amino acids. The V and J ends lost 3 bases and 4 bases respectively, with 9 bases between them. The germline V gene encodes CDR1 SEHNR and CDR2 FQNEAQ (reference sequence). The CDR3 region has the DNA TGTGCCAGCAGCTTGGCGGGGTATAATGAAAAACTGTTTTTT. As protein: CASSLAGYNEKLFF.